This T cell receptor (beta chain) derives from a study of blood T cell repertoires in COVID-19. Sequencing was performed with immunoSEQ multiplex PCR; in TCRdb, only in-frame clones are kept and a portion is missing. This table has roughly 60,000 clones, approximately 90% appearing once. Germline V CDR1 and CDR2: GTSNPN, SVGIG (reference sequence). The J segment lost 2 bases and the V segment lost 1 base, leaving 2 bases of the junction unmatched. The CDR3 spans 13 residues. Sequencing was done on a sample of peripheral blood. The chain has TRBV30 and TRBJ2-7; 7 positions agree with TRBD1. This receptor was obtained from a human donor in a cohort sampled during active COVID-19. The CDR3 region is CAWSAGQTYEQYF. In nucleotides, the CDR3 is TGTGCCTGGAGTGCGGGACAGACCTACGAGCAGTACTTC.